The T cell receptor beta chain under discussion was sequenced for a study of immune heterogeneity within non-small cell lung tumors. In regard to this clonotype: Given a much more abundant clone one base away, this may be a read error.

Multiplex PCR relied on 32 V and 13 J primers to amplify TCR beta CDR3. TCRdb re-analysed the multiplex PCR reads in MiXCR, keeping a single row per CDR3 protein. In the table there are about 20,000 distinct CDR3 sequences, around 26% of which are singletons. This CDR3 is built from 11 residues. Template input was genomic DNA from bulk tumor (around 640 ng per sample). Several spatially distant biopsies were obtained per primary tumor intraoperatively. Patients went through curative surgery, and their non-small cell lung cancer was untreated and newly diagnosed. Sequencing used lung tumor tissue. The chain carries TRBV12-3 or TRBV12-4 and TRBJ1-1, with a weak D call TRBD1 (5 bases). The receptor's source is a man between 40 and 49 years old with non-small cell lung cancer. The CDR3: CASSLRTRALF. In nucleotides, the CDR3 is TGTGCCAGCAGTTTAAGGACAAGGGCTCTCTTT.